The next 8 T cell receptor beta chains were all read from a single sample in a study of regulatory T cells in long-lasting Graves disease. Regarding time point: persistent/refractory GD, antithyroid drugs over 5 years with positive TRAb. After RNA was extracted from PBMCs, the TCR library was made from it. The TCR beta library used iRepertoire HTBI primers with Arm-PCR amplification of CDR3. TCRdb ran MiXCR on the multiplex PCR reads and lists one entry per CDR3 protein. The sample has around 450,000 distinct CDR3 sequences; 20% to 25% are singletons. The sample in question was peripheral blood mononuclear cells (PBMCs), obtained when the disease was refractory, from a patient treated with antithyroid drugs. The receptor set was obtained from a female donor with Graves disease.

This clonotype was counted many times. In DNA, the CDR3 is TGTGCCAGCAGCCCATCCTTCTTAGGGGGTTCCTACGAGCAGTACTTC. The encoded protein is CASSPSFLGGSYEQYF. This sequence joins TRBV28 and TRBJ2-7; D is perhaps TRBD1 (6 bases). Germline lookup yields CDR1 MDHEN and CDR2 SYDVKM. The CDR3 length is 16 residues. The V and J ends lost 6 bases and 1 base respectively, with 19 bases between them.

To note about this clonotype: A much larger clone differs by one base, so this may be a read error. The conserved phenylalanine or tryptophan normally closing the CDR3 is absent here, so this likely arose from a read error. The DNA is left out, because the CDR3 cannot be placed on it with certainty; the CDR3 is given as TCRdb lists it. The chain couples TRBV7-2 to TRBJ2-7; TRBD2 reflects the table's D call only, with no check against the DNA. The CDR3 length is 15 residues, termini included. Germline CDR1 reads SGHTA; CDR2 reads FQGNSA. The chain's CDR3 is CASSSPGLAGVEQYL.

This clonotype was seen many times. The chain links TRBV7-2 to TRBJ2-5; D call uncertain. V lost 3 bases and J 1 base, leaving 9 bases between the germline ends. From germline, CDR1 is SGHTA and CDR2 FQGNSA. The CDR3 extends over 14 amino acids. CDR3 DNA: TGTGCCAGCAGCTTTTTATCATCCCAAGAGACCCAGTACTTC. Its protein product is CASSFLSSQETQYF.

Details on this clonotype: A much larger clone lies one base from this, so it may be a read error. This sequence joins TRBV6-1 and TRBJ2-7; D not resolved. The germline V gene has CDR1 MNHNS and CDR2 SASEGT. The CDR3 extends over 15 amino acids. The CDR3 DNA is TGTGCCAGCAGTATGACACCTGTGAGCTCCTGCGAGCAGTACTTC. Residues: CASSMTPVSSCEQYF.

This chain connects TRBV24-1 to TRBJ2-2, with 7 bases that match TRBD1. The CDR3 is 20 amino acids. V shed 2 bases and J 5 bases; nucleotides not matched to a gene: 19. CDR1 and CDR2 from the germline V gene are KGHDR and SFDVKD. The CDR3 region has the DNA TGTGCCACCAGTGATTCTACCCGAGGGGGCCTCTTTGTAGGAACCGGGGAGCTGTTTTTT. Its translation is CATSDSTRGGLFVGTGELFF.

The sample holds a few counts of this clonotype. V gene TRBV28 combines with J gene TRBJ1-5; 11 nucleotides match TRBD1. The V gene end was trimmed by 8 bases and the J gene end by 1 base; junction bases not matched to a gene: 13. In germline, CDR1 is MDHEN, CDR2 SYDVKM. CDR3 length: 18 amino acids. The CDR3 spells CASQPRGTGGGSNQPQHF. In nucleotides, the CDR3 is TGTGCCAGCCAACCCCGAGGGACAGGGGGTGGGAGCAATCAGCCCCAGCATTTT.

CDR3 in DNA: TGCAGCGCGACTAGCGCCTACGAGCAGTACTTC. Translation: CSATSAYEQYF. J is TRBJ2-7 and V is TRBV29-1, with TRBD2 identical over 8 bases. Trimming at V came to 7 bases and at J to 2 bases, leaving 1 base not matched to a gene. The germline gives CDR1 SQVTM, CDR2 ANQGSEA. The CDR3 consists of 11 residues.

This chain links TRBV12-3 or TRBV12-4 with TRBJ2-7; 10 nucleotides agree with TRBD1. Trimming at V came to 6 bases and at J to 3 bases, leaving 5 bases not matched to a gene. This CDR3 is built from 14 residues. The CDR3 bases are TGTGCCAGCAGGCCGGGACAGGGGTACTACGAGCAGTACTTC. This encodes CASRPGQGYYEQYF.